The 14 T cell receptor beta chains below all came from one sample that was sequenced in a study of cytomegalovirus exposure and HLA in healthy donors. TCRdb's copy holds only in-frame clones and misses some; the assay was immunoSEQ multiplex PCR. There are about 190,000 clones in the sample; 86% occur only once, and more than 1.4% lies in the top ten. Sequences were obtained from PBMCs. The receptors come from a woman in her late teens or twenties in good health and CMV-seronegative.

This clone occurred once. The chain links TRBV29-1 to TRBJ2-1; 8 bases align to TRBD2. CDR3 length: 15 residues. In germline, CDR1 is SQVTM, CDR2 ANQGSEA. The V segment lost 1 base and the J segment 9 bases; nucleotides outside the gene matches: 11. The CDR3 nucleotides read TGCAGCGTTGAAGTCTACGGGGGGGCCCTTAGTGAGCAGTTCTTC. Encoded protein: CSVEVYGGALSEQFF.

The chain has TRBV5-4 and TRBJ1-3, with D tentatively TRBD1 (6 bases). The V gene lost 4 bases and the J gene lost 0 bases, with 14 bases spanning the gap. CDR1 and CDR2 from the germline V gene are SGHNT and YYREEE (reference sequence). The CDR3 is made up of 16 amino acids. The DNA of the CDR3 is TGTGCCAGCAGCCCGGACAGATGGAACTCTGGAAACACCATATATTTT. Translated, it gives CASSPDRWNSGNTIYF. Variable domain in full (rest from reference TRBV5-4 and TRBJ1-3): ETGVTQSPTHLIKTRGQQVTLRCSSQSGHNTVSWYQQALGQGPQFIFQYYREEENGRGNFPPRFSGLQFPNYSSELNVNALELDDSALYLCASSPDRWNSGNTIYFGEGSWLTVV.

The chain carries TRBV5-6 and TRBJ2-6; 12 bases are shared with TRBD1. This CDR3 spans 18 amino acids. Germline values: CDR1 SGHDT, CDR2 YYEEEE. Trimming took 2 bases from V and 4 from J; bases not matched to a gene: 7. CDR3 loop: CASSLPGQGAGGANVLTF. The CDR3 DNA sequence: TGTGCCAGCAGCTTACCGGGACAGGGGGCTGGCGGGGCCAACGTCCTGACTTTC.

V and J are TRBV5-8 and TRBJ1-2, with 10 bases identical to TRBD1. Germline V CDR1 and CDR2: SGHTS, YDEGEE. The V segment lost 5 bases and the J segment 2 bases; nucleotides outside the gene matches: 6. This CDR3 is built from 15 residues. DNA of the CDR3: TGTGCCAGCAGGAGGGACAGGGGACGAAACTATGGCTACACCTTC. Translating gives CASRRDRGRNYGYTF.

This clone was seen once. The chain links TRBV5-1 to TRBJ2-1; D is undetermined. With 0 bases removed from V and 2 bases from J, the gap between germline ends came to 6 bases. The germline CDR1 and CDR2 sequences are SGHRS and YFSETQ. This CDR3 has 14 residues. In nucleotides, the CDR3 is TGCGCCAGCAGCTTGGACGGTCCCTACAATGAGCAGTTCTTC. It encodes CASSLDGPYNEQFF.

The chain recombines TRBV2 with TRBJ2-5, with a possible D match to TRBD1 (6 bases). V gave up 6 bases and J gave up 2 bases, with 10 bases separating them. The CDR3 covers 13 residues. The V gene's germline CDR1 is SNHLY and CDR2 FYNNEI. DNA for the CDR3: TGTGCCAGCAGAAGACAGGCACAAGAGACCCAGTACTTC. Protein sequence: CASRRQAQETQYF.

The chain employs TRBV11-2 and TRBJ1-1, with 7 bases matching TRBD1. Per germline, CDR1 SGHAT and CDR2 FQNNGV. J was trimmed by 1 base and V by 8 bases; bases with no gene match: 7. CDR3 size: 14 residues. CDR3 coding DNA: TGTGCCAGCCGACAGGGACTCGAGAACACTGAAGCTTTCTTT. Its protein is CASRQGLENTEAFF.

The chain carries TRBV6-5 and TRBJ2-1, with 8 bases lining up with TRBD2. V trimming: 6 bases; J trimming: 4 bases; junction bases outside the gene matches: 8. This CDR3 comprises 15 residues. From germline, CDR1 is MNHEY and CDR2 SVGAGI. The CDR3 nucleotides read TGTGCCAGCAGGATAAGCGGGAGTTCTTACAATGAGCAGTTCTTC. Encoded protein: CASRISGSSYNEQFF.

The CDR3 here is CASSLGSGGNIQYF. The CDR3 DNA reads as TGTGCCAGCAGCTTAGGATCGGGGGGGAACATTCAGTACTTC. The V and J genes are TRBV7-9 and TRBJ2-4; TRBD2 aligns across 8 bases. V was clipped by 1 base and J by 7 bases; unmatched bases: 3. This CDR3 is 14 amino acids long. CDR1 and CDR2 from the germline V gene are SEHNR and FQNEAQ (reference sequence). Full variable domain (missing parts from reference TRBV7-9 and TRBJ2-4): DTGVSQNPRHKITKRGQNVTFRCDPISEHNRLYWYRQTLGQGPEFLTYFQNEAQLEKSRLLSDRFSAERPKGSFSTLEIQRTEQGDSAMYLCASSLGSGGNIQYFGAGTRLSVL.

The genes are TRBV19 and TRBJ1-3, with D tentatively TRBD1 (5 bases). The ends were cut back, 3 bases at V and 0 bases at J, with 15 bases in the middle. Germline loops: CDR1 LNHDA, CDR2 SQIVND (reference sequence). The CDR3 length is 17 residues. The DNA of the CDR3 is TGTGCCAGTAGTATCATCCAGGGTATCGGCTCTGGAAACACCATATATTTT. Its translation is CASSIIQGIGSGNTIYF.

This chain's CDR3 is CASSFHDRGLVQETQYF. CDR3 DNA: TGTGCCAGCAGCTTTCACGATAGAGGACTAGTGCAAGAGACCCAGTACTTC. The J gene is TRBJ2-5, the V gene TRBV7-6; 7 positions agree with TRBD2. Per germline, CDR1 SGHVS and CDR2 FNYEAQ. The CDR3 loop spans 17 amino acids. Trimming cost V 3 bases and J 2 bases; bases outside gene matches: 12.

This chain's CDR3 is CASSLTPGQTYEQYF. CDR3 coding DNA: TGCGCCAGCAGCTTGACCCCGGGACAAACCTACGAGCAGTACTTC. The rearrangement uses TRBV5-1 and TRBJ2-7; tentative D call: TRBD1 (6 bases). Germline CDR1 reads SGHRS; CDR2 reads YFSETQ. Trimming left V 1 base short and J 2 bases short, with 13 bases between. The CDR3 spans 15 residues.

V gene TRBV5-4 combines with J gene TRBJ2-5, with D possibly matching TRBD2 (6 bases). The CDR3 sequence is 15 residues long. Germline V CDR1 and CDR2: SGHNT, YYREEE (reference sequence). Trimming shortened V by 0 bases and J by 1 base, and 10 bases separated the two germline ends. For the CDR3, the DNA is TGTGCCAGCAGCTTGGAGGGAGGCCTCCAAGAGACCCAGTACTTC. Protein product: CASSLEGGLQETQYF.

This chain joins TRBV6-5 and TRBJ1-2; TRBD1 matches at 7 bases. Trimming at V came to 4 bases and at J to 4 bases, leaving 6 bases not matched to a gene. The CDR3 covers 14 residues. Germline-derived CDR1 and CDR2 are MNHEY and SVGAGI. The CDR3 region is CASSFGQATYGYTF. Here the CDR3 DNA reads TGTGCCAGCAGTTTCGGACAGGCGACCTATGGCTACACCTTC.